This T cell receptor (beta chain) comes out of a study of cytomegalovirus exposure and HLA in healthy donors. The donors were in the roughly 130-subject validation cohort, distinct from the approximately 610-subject first cohort. A note on this clone: Its antigen is unknown.

Study results and caveats: Testing in vitro showed a few CMV-associated chains specific for CMV antigens. The listing of roughly 160 TCR beta chains classed them as cytomegalovirus-associated.

Only in-frame clones appear in the TCRdb table, and some are missing; sequencing was by immunoSEQ multiplex PCR. In the table there are roughly 130,000 clones, under 90% of which are singletons. The CDR3 has 17 amino acids. The V end lost 1 base, the J end lost 7 bases, and 20 bases lay between the germline ends. Looked up from germline, CDR1 is MNHNS and CDR2 is SASEGT. This TCR was sampled from a man younger than 40 in good health and CMV-seronegative. The sequencing sample was made of PBMCs. This chain links TRBV6-1 with TRBJ2-1; maybe TRBD2 (7 bases). The CDR3 sequence is CASSEDGGGGARNEQFF. The CDR3 region has the DNA TGTGCCAGCAGTGAAGACGGAGGAGGGGGGGCTCGAAATGAGCAGTTCTTC.